This T cell receptor (beta chain) was recovered during a study of blood T cell repertoires in COVID-19. Overall study context: COVID-19 samples, acute and convalescent, were from the United States, Italy and Spain. PBMCs, B-cell-depleted T cells, or T cells were the source of the cDNA or gDNA that made up the material.

Per the original data handling: Reference gene primers were amplified, and this amplification served to estimate nucleated cell counts. Sequenced by immunoSEQ multiplex PCR; TCRdb stores in-frame clones only, minus some. V and J calls and clone size come straight from that table; D and trimming were deduced from the DNA. The data contain about 230,000 clones, 85% to 90% of them singletons. This CDR3 is 17 amino acids long. Germline V gene lookup returns CDR1 KGHSH and CDR2 LQKENI. The junction had 9 bases not matched to a gene; V was cut back by 3 bases and J by 4 bases. V gene TRBV18 combines with J gene TRBJ2-2, with TRBD1 matching over 9 bases. The origin of this receptor is a man in his fifties or sixties with COVID-19, enrolled during active disease. The sequenced material came from peripheral blood. The CDR3 DNA reads TGTGCCAGCTCACCCCGGGGACAGGGAGTTGGCACCGGGGAGCTGTTTTTT. This translates into CASSPRGQGVGTGELFF.